The clone carrying this TCR beta chain is classed as medium-sized. Its antigen is as yet unknown. This entry belongs to a study of neurological immune-mediated disorders. PBMCs stored at -80 C, 2 million in total, were the source of the unsorted libraries. Each TCR transcript was tagged with a 10-nucleotide random UMI during 5'RACE. TCRdb reprocessed the 5' RACE reads with MiXCR, giving one entry per CDR3 protein. Among some 29,000 distinct CDR3 sequences listed, approximately 12% were seen once. Regarding the study as a whole: Private repertoires in all groups were suggested by the absence of shared CDR3 amino acid sequences among expanded clones across subjects.

V lost 2 bases and J 7 bases, leaving 8 bases between the germline ends. The germline V gene encodes CDR1 MNHEY and CDR2 SMNVEV (reference sequence). This CDR3 is built from 13 residues. The chain has TRBV27 and TRBJ2-2; D not resolved. This receptor was obtained from a man aged 55 to 70 in good health. The sequenced material came from PBMCs. CDR3 sequence (DNA): TGTGCCAGCAGTTTAATGACATACGGGGAGCTGTTTTTT. It encodes CASSLMTYGELFF.